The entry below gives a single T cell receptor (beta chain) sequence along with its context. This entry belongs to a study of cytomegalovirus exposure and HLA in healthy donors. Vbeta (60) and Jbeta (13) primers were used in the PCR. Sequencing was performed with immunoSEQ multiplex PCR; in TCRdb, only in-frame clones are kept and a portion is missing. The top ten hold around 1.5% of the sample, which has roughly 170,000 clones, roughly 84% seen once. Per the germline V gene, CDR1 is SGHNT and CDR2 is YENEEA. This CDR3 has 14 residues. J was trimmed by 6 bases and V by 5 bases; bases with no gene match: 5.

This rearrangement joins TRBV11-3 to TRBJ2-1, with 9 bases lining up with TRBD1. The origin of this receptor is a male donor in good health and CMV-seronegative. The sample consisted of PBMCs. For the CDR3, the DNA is TGTGCCAGCAGCGGGGACAGGGAAAGCAATGAGCAGTTCTTC. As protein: CASSGDRESNEQFF.